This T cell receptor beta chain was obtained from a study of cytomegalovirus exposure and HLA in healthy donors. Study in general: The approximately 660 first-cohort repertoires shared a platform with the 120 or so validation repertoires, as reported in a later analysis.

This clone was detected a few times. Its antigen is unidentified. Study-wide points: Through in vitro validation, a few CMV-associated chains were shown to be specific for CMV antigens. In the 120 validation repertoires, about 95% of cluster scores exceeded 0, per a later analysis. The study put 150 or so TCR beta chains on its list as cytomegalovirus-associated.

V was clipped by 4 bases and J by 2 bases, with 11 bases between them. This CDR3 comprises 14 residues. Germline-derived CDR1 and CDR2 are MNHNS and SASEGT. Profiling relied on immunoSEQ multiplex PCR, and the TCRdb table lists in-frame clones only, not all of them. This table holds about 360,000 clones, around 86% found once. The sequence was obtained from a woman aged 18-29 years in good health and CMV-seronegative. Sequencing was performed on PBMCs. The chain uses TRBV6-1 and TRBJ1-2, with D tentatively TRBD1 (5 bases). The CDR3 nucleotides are TGTGCCAGCAGTGGAAACAGGCTGAACTATGGCTACACCTTC. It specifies CASSGNRLNYGYTF.